This T cell receptor (beta chain) was observed in a study of T cell changes during pregnancy in multiple sclerosis. Using immunoSEQ multiplex PCR, the repertoire was profiled, and TCRdb retains in-frame clones only, with some absent. The data show tens of thousands of clones, with approximately 94% seen just once and approximately 5.5% held by the top ten. The ends were cut back, 5 bases at V and 8 bases at J, with 7 bases in the middle. The CDR3 covers 11 residues. Germline V gene lookup returns CDR1 LGHNA and CDR2 YNFKEQ. This clone was observed a few times. The chain joins TRBV4-2 to TRBJ2-1; D is unclear. The sample was CD8+ T cells from peripheral blood mononuclear cells, taken before pregnancy. The source of this sequence is a female donor with multiple sclerosis, enrolled in a pregnancy study. This chain's CDR3 is CASSAAYEQFF. The CDR3 DNA follows: TGTGCCAGCAGCGCAGCGTATGAGCAGTTCTTC.